This is a list of T cell receptor beta chains from one sample in a study of blood T cell repertoires in COVID-19. Here immunoSEQ multiplex PCR was the method, and the copy in TCRdb shows in-frame clones only, minus some. Of some 300,000 clones listed, about 90% were seen once; the top ten hold roughly 2.9%. Sequencing was done on a sample of PBMCs or T cells enriched from blood (not recorded which). These TCRs come from a woman in her forties or fifties who had been exposed to COVID-19. CDR3s include the opening cysteine and the closing phenylalanine or tryptophan. The order of the fields is V gene, J gene, clone size, D gene, CDR3 protein, CDR3 DNA. The D gene is left open where the match is weak. Rows give clone size only sometimes, using once, few, many, or a class for an expanded clone.

V: TRBV28
J: TRBJ2-5
size: .
D: .
CDR3: CASNPAPEGLVRETQYF
DNA: TGTGCCAGCAATCCGGCCCCGGAGGGATTGGTGCGCGAGACCCAGTACTTC

V: TRBV3-1/TRBV3-2
J: TRBJ1-3
size: few
D: .
CDR3: CASSQASTGTGNTIYF
DNA: TGTGCCAGCAGCCAAGCGTCTACAGGAACAGGAAACACCATATATTTT

V: TRBV19
J: TRBJ1-5
size: .
D: .
CDR3: CASTPWGGGSNQPQHF
DNA: TGTGCCAGTACCCCCTGGGGAGGAGGCAGCAATCAGCCCCAGCATTTT

V: TRBV14
J: TRBJ1-4
size: .
D: .
CDR3: CASSRSRSGGKLFF
DNA: TGTGCCAGCAGCCGGAGTCGGTCGGGGGGCAAACTGTTTTTT

V: TRBV2
J: TRBJ1-4
size: once
D: .
CDR3: CASSDRRLNEKLFF
DNA: TGTGCCAGCAGTGACCGCAGGCTTAATGAAAAACTGTTTTTT

V: TRBV6-5
J: TRBJ1-2
size: .
D: .
CDR3: CASRPRGGNYGYTF
DNA: TGTGCCAGCAGACCACGTGGGGGGAACTATGGCTACACCTTC

V: TRBV19
J: TRBJ1-4
size: once
D: TRBD1
CDR3: CASLPTGRTNEKLFF
DNA: TGTGCCAGTCTTCCGACAGGGAGAACTAATGAAAAACTGTTTTTT

V: TRBV3-1/TRBV3-2
J: TRBJ2-7
size: .
D: TRBD1
CDR3: CASSQATGVYF
DNA: TGTGCCAGCAGCCAAGCGACAGGGGTGTACTTC

V: TRBV7-2
J: TRBJ1-1
size: .
D: .
CDR3: CASSPLGGSTEAFF
DNA: TGTGCCAGCAGCCCTTTAGGGGGTAGCACTGAAGCTTTCTTT

V: TRBV4-1
J: TRBJ1-2
size: .
D: .
CDR3: CASSLNPANYGYTF
DNA: TGCGCCAGCAGCCTAAATCCAGCTAACTATGGCTACACCTTC

V: TRBV6-1
J: TRBJ2-1
size: .
D: TRBD1
CDR3: CASSEVGQVRVNEQFF
DNA: TGTGCCAGCAGTGAAGTGGGACAGGTAAGAGTGAATGAGCAGTTCTTC

V: TRBV6-5
J: TRBJ2-7
size: .
D: .
CDR3: CASSGGYEQYF
DNA: TGTGCCAGCTCCGGGGGTTACGAGCAGTACTTC

V: TRBV7-6
J: TRBJ2-3
size: .
D: .
CDR3: CASSSGWSTDTQYF
DNA: TGTGCCAGCAGCTCAGGGTGGAGCACAGATACGCAGTATTTT

V: TRBV11-3
J: TRBJ2-1
size: .
D: TRBD2
CDR3: CASSPGTSGGSYNEQFF
DNA: TGTGCCAGCAGCCCAGGGACTAGCGGGGGGAGTTACAATGAGCAGTTCTTC

V: TRBV3-1/TRBV3-2
J: TRBJ2-7
size: .
D: TRBD2
CDR3: CASSLGTSSYEQYF
DNA: TGTGCCAGCAGCCTTGGGACTAGCAGCTACGAGCAGTACTTC

V: TRBV5-1
J: TRBJ1-2
size: few
D: .
CDR3: CASSVSTGRESGYTF
DNA: TGCGCCAGCAGCGTATCGACTGGGAGGGAGAGCGGCTACACCTTC

V: TRBV28
J: TRBJ1-1
size: .
D: .
CDR3: CASSVYIANTEAFF
DNA: TGTGCCTCCTCAGTTTATATCGCTAACACTGAAGCTTTCTTT

V: TRBV13
J: TRBJ2-5
size: .
D: TRBD1
CDR3: CASSYTGTGVETQYF
DNA: TGTGCCAGCAGCTACACCGGGACAGGGGTAGAGACCCAGTACTTC

V: TRBV7-2
J: TRBJ2-7
size: .
D: TRBD2
CDR3: CASSPGTSGGPTYEQYF
DNA: TGTGCCAGCAGCCCCGGGACTAGCGGGGGTCCTACCTACGAGCAGTACTTC

V: TRBV11-1
J: TRBJ2-5
size: .
D: TRBD2
CDR3: CASSSGLAWETQYF
DNA: TGTGCCAGCAGCTCGGGACTAGCGTGGGAGACCCAGTACTTC

V: TRBV6-5
J: TRBJ1-1
size: once
D: .
CDR3: CASSYLQGEAFF
DNA: TGTGCCAGCAGTTACCTCCAGGGCGAAGCTTTCTTT

V: TRBV7-9
J: TRBJ1-5
size: once
D: .
CDR3: CASSSTDSYQPQHF
DNA: TGTGCCAGCAGCTCAACGGACAGTTATCAGCCCCAGCATTTT

V: TRBV18
J: TRBJ2-2
size: .
D: TRBD2
CDR3: CASSPVSGGSSNTGELFF
DNA: TGTGCCAGCTCACCTGTTTCGGGAGGGTCCTCGAACACCGGGGAGCTGTTTTTT

V: TRBV18
J: TRBJ1-6
size: .
D: TRBD1
CDR3: CASSSDRAASPLHF
DNA: TGTGCCAGCTCATCCGACAGGGCGGCATCACCCCTCCACTTT

V: TRBV10-3
J: TRBJ1-5
size: once
D: .
CDR3: CAISEGSPSQGNQPQHF
DNA: TGTGCCATCAGTGAGGGCAGCCCAAGCCAGGGCAATCAGCCCCAGCATTTT

V: TRBV30
J: TRBJ1-6
size: .
D: TRBD1
CDR3: CAWSPGTGTSPLHF
DNA: TGTGCCTGGAGTCCGGGGACAGGGACTTCACCCCTCCACTTT

V: TRBV14
J: TRBJ1-2
size: .
D: .
CDR3: CASSQDYGSFYGYTF
DNA: TGTGCCAGCAGCCAAGATTACGGGAGCTTCTATGGCTACACCTTC

V: TRBV30
J: TRBJ1-4
size: .
D: .
CDR3: CAWSDSKVFF
DNA: TGTGCCTGGAGTGACAGCAAGGTGTTTTTT

V: TRBV28
J: TRBJ1-6
size: few
D: TRBD1
CDR3: CASSLLQGGKSPLHF
DNA: TGTGCCAGCAGTTTATTGCAGGGGGGAAAGTCACCCCTCCACTTT

V: TRBV28
J: TRBJ1-5
size: .
D: TRBD1
CDR3: CASSPVRTGDDQPQHF
DNA: TGTGCCAGCAGTCCTGTCCGGACAGGGGATGATCAGCCCCAGCATTTT

V: TRBV3-1/TRBV3-2
J: TRBJ1-2
size: .
D: TRBD1
CDR3: CASSHWTGENGYTF
DNA: TGTGCCAGCAGCCATTGGACAGGGGAGAATGGCTACACCTTC

V: TRBV11-2
J: TRBJ2-5
size: few
D: .
CDR3: CASSLAQGIGLETQYF
DNA: TGTGCCAGCAGCTTAGCTCAGGGGATAGGCCTGGAGACCCAGTACTTC

V: TRBV19
J: TRBJ1-2
size: .
D: .
CDR3: CASTSDSRGYTF
DNA: TGTGCCAGCACTTCGGACAGCCGTGGCTACACCTTC

V: TRBV4-1
J: TRBJ2-7
size: .
D: TRBD2
CDR3: CASSQGVLAGGPTSYEQYF
DNA: TGCGCCAGCAGCCAAGGGGTCCTAGCGGGGGGGCCCACTTCCTACGAGCAGTACTTC

V: TRBV7-9
J: TRBJ2-5
size: few
D: .
CDR3: CASKLGWREETQYF
DNA: TGTGCCAGCAAACTAGGTTGGAGAGAAGAGACCCAGTACTTC

V: TRBV2
J: TRBJ1-2
size: few
D: .
CDR3: CASSENGMGYGYTF
DNA: TGTGCCAGCAGTGAGAACGGGATGGGCTATGGCTACACCTTC

V: TRBV4-1
J: TRBJ1-1
size: .
D: TRBD1
CDR3: CASSQAGQGNTEAFF
DNA: TGCGCCAGCAGCCAAGCGGGACAGGGGAACACTGAAGCTTTCTTT